These 2 T cell receptor beta chains originate from one sample sequenced in a study of T-cell reconstitution after alpha-beta-depleted transplantation in children. A TCRbeta library incorporating unique molecular identifiers was prepared. TCRdb re-analysed the PCR reads in MiXCR, keeping a single row per CDR3 protein. The sample includes approximately 170,000 distinct CDR3 sequences, approximately 12% of them seen just once. The sample in question was PBMCs, obtained before TCRalphabeta/CD19-depleted stem cell transplant. The source is a boy under 10 years old with acute myeloid leukemia, due to receive a stem cell transplant.

The rearrangement joins TRBV25-1 to TRBJ2-5, with TRBD2 matching 9 bases. Losses at the gene ends were 5 bases for V and 4 bases for J; bases not matched to a gene: 11. The CDR3 sequence is 16 residues long. Germline lookup yields CDR1 MGHDK and CDR2 SYGVNS. The CDR3, as DNA: TGTGCCAGCAGTAGCGGGAGGCCCCTTAGCCCAGAGACCCAGTACTTC. It is translated as CASSSGRPLSPETQYF. Full variable domain (remainder filled in from reference TRBV25-1 and TRBJ2-5): EADIYQTPRYLVIGTGKKITLECSQTMGHDKMYWYQQDPGMELHLIHYSYGVNSTEKGDLSSESTVSRIRTEHFPLTLESARPSHTSQYLCASSSGRPLSPETQYFGPGTRLLVL.

The chain has TRBV7-6 and TRBJ2-2, with D possibly TRBD2 on 7 matching bases. CDR1 and CDR2 from the germline V gene are SGHVS and FNYEAQ. Trimming pared 0 bases from V and 9 bases from J, leaving 11 bases between. The CDR3 spans 14 residues. This chain's CDR3 is CASSLAAGARELFF. In DNA form, the CDR3 reads TGTGCCAGCAGCTTAGCGGCGGGGGCCCGGGAGCTGTTTTTT.